The 30 T cell receptor beta chains reported below all come from one sample, sequenced in a study of shared clonotypes between healthy human individuals. Profiled with immunoSEQ multiplex PCR; TCRdb holds only in-frame clones, not every one. The sample contains approximately 2.3 million clones, approximately 93% of which appear only once. Sample: naive CD4+ T cells from PBMCs. Specified subset: CD45RA+ positively selected. These receptor sequences come from a man aged 18 to 30 in good health. Some clones in this sample may be carry-over from other donors' samples.

The rearrangement uses TRBV9 and TRBJ2-2; possible D gene TRBD1, 6 bases. This CDR3 is built from 15 residues. Trimming took 2 bases from V and 3 from J, leaving 11 bases between them. Germline CDR1 and CDR2: SGDLS and YYNGEE. CDR3 amino acids: CASSVGSGDTGELFF. The DNA for the CDR3 is TGTGCCAGCAGCGTGGGGTCAGGGGACACCGGGGAGCTGTTTTTT.

The V gene is TRBV6-1, the J gene TRBJ2-7; possible D gene TRBD1, 6 bases. The V gene lost 6 bases and the J gene lost 0 bases, with 12 bases spanning the gap. CDR1 MNHNS and CDR2 SASEGT come from the germline V gene. The CDR3 is 14 residues long. The CDR3 DNA reads TGTGCCAGCAGCGGAACAGGGCACTCCTACGAGCAGTACTTC. Protein: CASSGTGHSYEQYF.

V and J are TRBV4-1 and TRBJ2-5; 7 nucleotides align to TRBD2. The V gene end was trimmed by 4 bases and the J gene end by 5 bases; junction bases not matched to a gene: 10. From germline, CDR1 is MGHRA and CDR2 YSYEKL. CDR3 size: 15 residues. CDR3 amino acids: CASSPIGGGLETQYF. The CDR3 region has the DNA TGCGCCAGCAGCCCGATCGGGGGAGGGCTGGAGACCCAGTACTTC.

This chain links TRBV9 with TRBJ2-4, with 7 nucleotides matching TRBD1. The CDR3 length is 15 residues. Germline V CDR1 and CDR2: SGDLS, YYNGEE. V lost 4 bases and J lost 5; bases outside the gene matches: 9. The CDR3 sequence is CASSLRAGGENIQYF. CDR3 coding DNA: TGTGCCAGCAGCCTCCGCGCAGGGGGAGAAAACATTCAGTACTTC.

V and J are TRBV4-3 and TRBJ2-6; 8 bases line up with TRBD2. Germline lookup yields CDR1 LGHNA and CDR2 YSLEER. CDR3 length: 16 residues. V lost 5 bases to trimming and J lost 4 bases; unmatched junction nucleotides: 7. CDR3 loop: CASSSLRGAGANVLTF. CDR3 DNA sequence: TGCGCCAGCAGCTCCTTGCGGGGGGCAGGGGCCAACGTCCTGACTTTC.

This clone was counted only a few times. V is TRBV2 and J is TRBJ1-1, with D possibly TRBD1 on 5 matching bases. The V end lost 4 bases, the J end lost 2 bases, and 11 bases lay between the germline ends. The CDR3 extends over 14 amino acids. Germline CDR1 and CDR2: SNHLY and FYNNEI. The CDR3 DNA reads as TGTGCCAGCAGTGCAACGGGGCCTAACACTGAAGCTTTCTTT. Translated, it gives CASSATGPNTEAFF. The full variable domain, with the rest looked up from reference TRBV2 and TRBJ1-1, is EPEVTQTPSHQVTQMGQEVILRCVPISNHLYFYWYRQILGQKVEFLVSFYNNEISEKSEIFDDQFSVERPDGSNFTLKIRSTKLEDSAMYFCASSATGPNTEAFFGQGTRLTVV.

This chain joins TRBV28 and TRBJ1-3; the D is unclear. The CDR3 covers 17 residues. Trimming removed 7 bases from V and 0 bases from J, with 19 bases in between. CDR1 and CDR2 (germline): MDHEN, SYDVKM. The CDR3 protein is CASTSSNGPSSGNTIYF. CDR3 bases: TGTGCCAGCACCTCCTCAAATGGGCCCTCCTCTGGAAACACCATATATTTT.

The CDR3: CASSRRTGGVNEQFF. The DNA of the CDR3 is TGTGCCAGCAGCCGTAGGACAGGCGGGGTGAATGAGCAGTTCTTC. This rearrangement joins TRBV14 to TRBJ2-1; D possibly corresponds to TRBD1 (7 bases). CDR1 is SGHDN, CDR2 FVKESK, per germline. This CDR3 has 15 residues. With 4 bases removed from V and 7 bases from J, the gap between germline ends came to 17 bases. The entire variable domain, with the rest obtained from reference TRBV14 and TRBJ2-1, is as follows: EAGVTQFPSHSVIEKGQTVTLRCDPISGHDNLYWYRRVMGKEIKFLLHFVKESKQDESGMPNNRFLAERTGGTYSTLKVQPAELEDSGVYFCASSRRTGGVNEQFFGPGTRLTVL.

V is TRBV10-3 and J is TRBJ2-7; 9 nucleotides match TRBD1. CDR1 and CDR2 from the germline V gene are ENHRY and SYGVKD. V was pared by 10 bases and J by 0 bases, with 4 bases of the junction left unmatched. The CDR3 loop spans 13 amino acids. The CDR3 DNA is TGTGCCACAGGGACAGGGAGCTCCTACGAGCAGTACTTC. Protein sequence: CATGTGSSYEQYF.

The rearrangement links TRBV27 to TRBJ2-2; 14 bases align to TRBD2. J gave up 6 bases and V 4 bases, and 7 bases lay outside the gene matches. CDR1 and CDR2 (germline): MNHEY, SMNVEV (reference sequence). This CDR3 contains 17 residues. The CDR3, as DNA: TGTGCCAGCAGTTCACCAGGACTAGCGGGAGGCCCCGGGGAGCTGTTTTTT. This encodes CASSSPGLAGGPGELFF.

This clone was picked up one time. The sample contains more than one DNA sequence encoding this CDR3. The chain couples TRBV18 to TRBJ1-1, with TRBD1 identical over 7 bases. Germline CDR1 reads KGHSH; CDR2 reads LQKENI. CDR3 length equals 13 residues. V lost 5 bases, J lost 1 base, and 1 base stayed unmatched. The CDR3 bases are TGTGCCAGCTCAAGACAGGGGAACACTGAAGCTTTCTTT. It yields the protein CASSRQGNTEAFF.

The chain joins TRBV19 to TRBJ2-1; 10 bases fit TRBD2. Germline V gene lookup returns CDR1 LNHDA and CDR2 SQIVND (reference sequence). The J segment lost 0 bases and the V segment lost 4 bases, leaving 3 bases of the junction unmatched. The CDR3 length is 16 residues. The CDR3 region is CASSRTSGPSYNEQFF. The CDR3 DNA follows: TGTGCCAGTAGTAGGACTAGCGGACCCTCCTACAATGAGCAGTTCTTC.

The chain combines TRBV6-1 with TRBJ1-2; no clear D. V was cut by 5 bases and J by 1 base, with 11 bases left in between. The V gene's germline CDR1 is MNHNS and CDR2 SASEGT. The CDR3 length is 14 residues. CDR3 DNA sequence: TGTGCCAGCAGTCTCGGGTCAATTAACTATGGCTACACCTTC. Encoded protein: CASSLGSINYGYTF.

The rearrangement joins TRBV5-6 to TRBJ1-2, with 10 bases fitting TRBD1. The CDR3 sequence is 14 residues long. Looked up from germline, CDR1 is SGHDT and CDR2 is YYEEEE. V lost 5 bases and J lost 5; bases outside the gene matches: 6. The CDR3 region has the DNA TGTGCCAGCAGTAGACAGGGGGCGCGGTATGGCTACACCTTC. Protein sequence: CASSRQGARYGYTF.

The CDR3 spells CASSVASGRANEQFF. CDR3 nucleotides: TGTGCCAGCAGCGTAGCTAGCGGGAGGGCCAATGAGCAGTTCTTC. The V call is TRBV9, the J call TRBJ2-1, with 12 bases fitting TRBD2. The CDR3 contains 15 residues. The V gene end was trimmed by 0 bases and the J gene end by 6 bases; junction bases not matched to a gene: 1. Germline CDR1 is SGDLS and CDR2 is YYNGEE. The full variable domain, completed using reference TRBV9 and TRBJ2-1, is DSGVTQTPKHLITATGQRVTLRCSPRSGDLSVYWYQQSLDQGLQFLIQYYNGEERAKGNILERFSAQQFPDLHSELNLSSLELGDSALYFCASSVASGRANEQFFGPGTRLTVL.

The rearrangement joins TRBV5-1 to TRBJ1-3, with no clear D. The germline V gene has CDR1 SGHRS and CDR2 YFSETQ. The CDR3 extends over 15 amino acids. Trimming cost V 4 bases and J 0 bases, with 11 bases left between them. The CDR3 DNA reads TGCGCCAGCAGCGTAGGATCGTCCTCTGGAAACACCATATATTTT. Translating it yields CASSVGSSSGNTIYF.

This clone appeared a single time. The CDR3 is CASSQDRGSYTF. The CDR3 DNA follows: TGTGCCAGCAGCCAAGACAGGGGAAGCTACACCTTC. The rearrangement joins TRBV4-2 to TRBJ1-2; TRBD1 is a possible D gene (6 bases). This CDR3 is built from 12 residues. Germline CDR1 and CDR2: LGHNA and YNFKEQ. V dropped 0 bases and J dropped 9 bases, with 8 bases sitting between them.

The chain uses TRBV5-6 and TRBJ1-2; unclear D gene. CDR1 is SGHDT, CDR2 YYEEEE, per germline. The CDR3 has 12 amino acids. Deletions cut 1 base from V and 7 bases from J, with 8 bases between. The CDR3: CASSLREFGYTF. The CDR3 region has the DNA TGTGCCAGCAGCTTGAGGGAGTTTGGCTACACCTTC.

The gene calls are TRBV30 and TRBJ1-1; no clear D gene. The CDR3 covers 14 residues. V lost 2 bases, J lost 3 bases, and 13 bases lay in between. The germline gives CDR1 GTSNPN, CDR2 SVGIG (reference sequence). CDR3 nucleotide sequence: TGTGCCTGGAGTAGAATCAGAAGCCACACTGAAGCTTTCTTT. Its protein product is CAWSRIRSHTEAFF.

The chain carries TRBV30 and TRBJ2-3; D is ambiguous. CDR1 is GTSNPN, CDR2 SVGIG, per germline (reference sequence). The CDR3 spans 12 residues. Deletions cut 0 bases from V and 6 bases from J, with 7 bases between. The CDR3 nucleotides are TGTGCCTGGAGTGTAGTAAGGGATACGCAGTATTTT. Amino acid sequence: CAWSVVRDTQYF.

The chain employs TRBV11-3 and TRBJ2-3; weak D call: TRBD1 (6 bases). Per germline, CDR1 SGHNT and CDR2 YENEEA. The CDR3 has 13 amino acids. V was clipped by 4 bases and J by 4 bases, with 9 bases between them. CDR3 sequence: CASSSNRADTQYF. CDR3 bases: TGTGCCAGCAGCTCAAACAGGGCAGATACGCAGTATTTT.

This clone has just a few counts. The chain recombines TRBV10-3 with TRBJ1-3; 7 bases line up with TRBD1. V was pared by 5 bases and J by 9 bases, with 10 bases of the junction left unmatched. The CDR3 totals 14 residues. Germline lookup yields CDR1 ENHRY and CDR2 SYGVKD. The CDR3 DNA sequence: TGTGCCATCAGTCGGGACAGCGCGGCTATCACCATATATTTT. Translated, it gives CAISRDSAAITIYF.

V and J are TRBV28 and TRBJ2-7; D possibly matches TRBD1 or TRBD2 (5 bases each). CDR3 length: 15 residues. Trimming took off 6 bases at V and 7 bases at J, with 22 bases between the two ends. Germline V gene sequence: CDR1 MDHEN, CDR2 SYDVKM. The chain's CDR3 is CASSPGIRGVGEQYF. The CDR3 coding sequence is TGTGCCAGCAGCCCTGGGATAAGGGGAGTGGGGGAGCAGTACTTC.

The gene calls are TRBV7-2 and TRBJ2-1; 10 bases agree with TRBD2. This CDR3 has 14 amino acids. The V gene's germline CDR1 is SGHTA and CDR2 FQGNSA. V shed 4 bases and J 7 bases; nucleotides not matched to a gene: 4. CDR3: CASSYQREGNEQFF. In DNA form, the CDR3 reads TGTGCCAGCAGCTATCAGCGGGAGGGGAATGAGCAGTTCTTC.

This rearrangement joins TRBV7-9 to TRBJ1-4; D is perhaps TRBD1 (6 bases). From germline, CDR1 is SEHNR and CDR2 FQNEAQ (reference sequence). V lost 3 bases to trimming and J lost 7 bases, with 12 bases between them. This CDR3 has 14 amino acids. The CDR3 DNA reads TGTGCCAGCAGCTTGCAGGGGACTGTTGAAAAACTGTTTTTT. It is translated as CASSLQGTVEKLFF.

J is TRBJ2-5 and V is TRBV5-1; no firm D call. The germline V gene has CDR1 SGHRS and CDR2 YFSETQ. V shed 4 bases and J shed 2 bases, with 18 bases lying between them. The CDR3 runs to 16 residues. CDR3 nucleotides: TGCGCCAGCAGCCTCGGGTCGGCTGGCTCTCAAGAGACCCAGTACTTC. Its translation: CASSLGSAGSQETQYF. Together with reference TRBV5-1 and TRBJ2-5, the CDR3 gives the full variable domain: KAGVTQTPRYLIKTRGQQVTLSCSPISGHRSVSWYQQTPGQGLQFLFEYFSETQRNKGNFPGRFSGRQFSNSRSEMNVSTLELGDSALYLCASSLGSAGSQETQYFGPGTRLLVL.

The rearrangement links TRBV5-1 to TRBJ2-5; 9 bases agree with TRBD2. The CDR3 totals 15 residues. Germline values: CDR1 SGHRS, CDR2 YFSETQ. Trimming cost V 4 bases and J 2 bases; bases outside gene matches: 6. The CDR3 sequence: CASSKLAGKQETQYF. Written as DNA, the CDR3 is TGCGCCAGCAGCAAACTAGCGGGCAAACAAGAGACCCAGTACTTC.

This chain joins TRBV10-3 and TRBJ2-5; no clear D gene. This CDR3 is built from 11 residues. CDR1 is ENHRY, CDR2 SYGVKD, per germline. Trimming left V 8 bases short and J 1 base short, with 5 bases between. The CDR3 is CAIGVQETQYF. Here the CDR3 DNA reads TGTGCCATCGGCGTCCAAGAGACCCAGTACTTC.

The chain has TRBV7-3 and TRBJ2-3; 16 nucleotides align to TRBD2. The V segment lost 2 bases and the J segment 6 bases; nucleotides outside the gene matches: 11. Germline values: CDR1 SGHTA, CDR2 FQGTGA. There are 19 residues in the CDR3. The CDR3 coding sequence is TGTGCCAGCAGCTTAGCACCCGGGACTAGCGGGAGGGCCACTGATACGCAGTATTTT. Amino acid sequence: CASSLAPGTSGRATDTQYF.

The chain has TRBV25-1 and TRBJ1-1; tentative D call: TRBD1 (6 bases). V was shortened by 1 base and J by 4 bases, with 10 bases between the two germline ends. The CDR3 loop spans 14 amino acids. Germline CDR1 is MGHDK and CDR2 is SYGVNS. This CDR3 reads CASSESRGPTEAFF. The CDR3 DNA follows: TGTGCCAGCAGTGAATCCCGGGGGCCCACTGAAGCTTTCTTT.